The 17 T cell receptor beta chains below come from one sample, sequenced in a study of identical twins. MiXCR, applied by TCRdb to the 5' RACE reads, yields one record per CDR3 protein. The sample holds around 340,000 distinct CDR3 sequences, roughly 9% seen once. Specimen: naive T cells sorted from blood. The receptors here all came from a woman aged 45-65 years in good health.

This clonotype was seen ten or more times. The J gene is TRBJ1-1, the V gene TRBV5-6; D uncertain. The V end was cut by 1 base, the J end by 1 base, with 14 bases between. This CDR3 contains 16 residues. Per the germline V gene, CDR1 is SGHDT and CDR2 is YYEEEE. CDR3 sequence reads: CASSLNRGSSNTEAFF. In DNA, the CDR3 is TGTGCCAGCAGCTTGAATCGCGGCAGTTCGAACACTGAAGCTTTCTTT. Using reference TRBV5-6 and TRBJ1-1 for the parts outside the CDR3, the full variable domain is DAGVTQSPTHLIKTRGQQVTLRCSPKSGHDTVSWYQQALGQGPQFIFQYYEEEERQRGNFPDRFSGHQFPNYSSELNVNALLLGDSALYLCASSLNRGSSNTEAFFGQGTRLTVV.

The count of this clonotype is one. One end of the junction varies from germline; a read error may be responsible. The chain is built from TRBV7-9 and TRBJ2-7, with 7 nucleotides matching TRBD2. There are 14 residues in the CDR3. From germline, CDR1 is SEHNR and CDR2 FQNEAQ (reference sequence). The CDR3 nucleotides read TGTGCCAGCAGCTTTGGCGGGAGTACCTACGACCAGTACTTC. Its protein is CASSFGGSTYDQYF.

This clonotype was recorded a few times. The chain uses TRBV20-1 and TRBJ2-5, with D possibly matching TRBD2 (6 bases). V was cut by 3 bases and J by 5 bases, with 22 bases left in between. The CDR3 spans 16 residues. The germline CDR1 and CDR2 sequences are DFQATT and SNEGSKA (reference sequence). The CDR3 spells CSASGLLAGEKETQYF. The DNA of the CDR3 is TGCAGTGCTAGCGGTCTACTAGCAGGAGAGAAGGAGACCCAGTACTTC.

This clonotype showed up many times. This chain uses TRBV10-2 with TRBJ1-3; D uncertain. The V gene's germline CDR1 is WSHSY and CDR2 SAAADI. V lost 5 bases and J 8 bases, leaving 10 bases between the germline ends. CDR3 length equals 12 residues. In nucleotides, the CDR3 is TGCGCCAGCAGTCTGACGGAGGACACCATATATTTT. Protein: CASSLTEDTIYF.

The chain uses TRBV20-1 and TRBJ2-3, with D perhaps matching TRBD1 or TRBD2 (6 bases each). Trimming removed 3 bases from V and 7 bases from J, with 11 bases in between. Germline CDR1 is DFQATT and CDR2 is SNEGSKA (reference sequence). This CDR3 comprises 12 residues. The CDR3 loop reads CSASGGANTQYF. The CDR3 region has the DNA TGCAGTGCTAGCGGGGGCGCAAATACGCAGTATTTT.

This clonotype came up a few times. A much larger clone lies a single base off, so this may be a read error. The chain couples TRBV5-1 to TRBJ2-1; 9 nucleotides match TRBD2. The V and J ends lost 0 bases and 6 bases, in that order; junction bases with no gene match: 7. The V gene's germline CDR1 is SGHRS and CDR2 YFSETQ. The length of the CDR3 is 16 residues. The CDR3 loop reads CASSLGIAGACNEQFF. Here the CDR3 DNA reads TGCGCCAGCAGCTTGGGAATAGCGGGAGCCTGCAATGAGCAGTTCTTC.

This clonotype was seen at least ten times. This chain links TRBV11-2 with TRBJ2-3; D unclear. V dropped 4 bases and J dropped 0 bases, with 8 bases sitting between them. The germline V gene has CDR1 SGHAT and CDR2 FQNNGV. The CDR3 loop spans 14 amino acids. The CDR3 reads CASSSRRSTDTQYF. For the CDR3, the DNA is TGTGCCAGCAGCTCGCGTCGCAGCACAGATACGCAGTATTTT.

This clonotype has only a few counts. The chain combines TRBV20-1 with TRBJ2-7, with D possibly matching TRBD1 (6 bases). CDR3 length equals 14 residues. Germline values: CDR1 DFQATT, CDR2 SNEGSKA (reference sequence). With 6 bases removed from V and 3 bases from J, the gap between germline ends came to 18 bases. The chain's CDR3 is CSARSPGQDYEQYF. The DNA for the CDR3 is TGCAGTGCAAGATCCCCGGGACAAGACTACGAGCAGTACTTC.

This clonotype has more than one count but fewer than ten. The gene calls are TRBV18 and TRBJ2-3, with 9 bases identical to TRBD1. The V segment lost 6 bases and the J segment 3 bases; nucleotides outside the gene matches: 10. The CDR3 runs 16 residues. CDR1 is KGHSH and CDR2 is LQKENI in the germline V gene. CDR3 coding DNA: TGTGCCAGCTCCCAACTTCCGGGACAGGGAACAGATACGCAGTATTTT. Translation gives CASSQLPGQGTDTQYF. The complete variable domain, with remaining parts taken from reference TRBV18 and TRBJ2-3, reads NAGVMQNPRHLVRRRGQEARLRCSPMKGHSHVYWYRQLPEEGLKFMVYLQKENIIDESGMPKERFSAEFPKEGPSILRIQQVVRGDSAAYFCASSQLPGQGTDTQYFGPGTRLTVL.

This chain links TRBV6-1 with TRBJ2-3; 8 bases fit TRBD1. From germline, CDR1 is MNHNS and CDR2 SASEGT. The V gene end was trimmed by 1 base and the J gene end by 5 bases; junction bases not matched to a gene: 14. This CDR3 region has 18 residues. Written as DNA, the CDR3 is TGTGCCAGCAGTGAAGAATTGCGGACAGGGACCTCCAGAGATACGCAGTATTTT. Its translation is CASSEELRTGTSRDTQYF.

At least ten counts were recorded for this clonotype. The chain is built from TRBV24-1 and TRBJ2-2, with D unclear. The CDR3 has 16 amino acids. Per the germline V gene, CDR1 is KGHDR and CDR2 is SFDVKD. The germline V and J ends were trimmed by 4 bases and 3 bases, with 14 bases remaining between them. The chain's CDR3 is CATSDLTGSHTGELFF. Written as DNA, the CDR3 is TGTGCCACCAGTGACCTGACCGGGTCCCACACCGGGGAGCTGTTTTTT.

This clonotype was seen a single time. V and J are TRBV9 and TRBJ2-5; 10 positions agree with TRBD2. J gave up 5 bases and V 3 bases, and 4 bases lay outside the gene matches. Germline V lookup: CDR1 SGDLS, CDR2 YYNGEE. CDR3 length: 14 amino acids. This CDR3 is CASSAQAGGETQYF. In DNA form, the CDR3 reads TGTGCCAGCAGCGCCCAAGCGGGAGGGGAGACCCAGTACTTC.

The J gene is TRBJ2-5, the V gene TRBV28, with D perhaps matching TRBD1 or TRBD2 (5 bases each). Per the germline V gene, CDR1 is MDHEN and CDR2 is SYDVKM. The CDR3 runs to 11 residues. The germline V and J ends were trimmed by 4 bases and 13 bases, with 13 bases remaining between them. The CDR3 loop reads CASSSRDGRYF. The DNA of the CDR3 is TGTGCCAGCAGTTCCCGGGACGGTCGGTACTTC.

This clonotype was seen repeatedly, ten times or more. The CDR3 loop is CASSPIQETQYF. CDR3 bases: TGTGCCAGCAGCCCCATCCAAGAGACCCAGTACTTC. The rearrangement links TRBV18 to TRBJ2-5; no clear D gene. The CDR3 length is 12 residues. The germline gives CDR1 KGHSH, CDR2 LQKENI. The V end lost 8 bases, the J end lost 1 base, and 8 bases lay between the germline ends.

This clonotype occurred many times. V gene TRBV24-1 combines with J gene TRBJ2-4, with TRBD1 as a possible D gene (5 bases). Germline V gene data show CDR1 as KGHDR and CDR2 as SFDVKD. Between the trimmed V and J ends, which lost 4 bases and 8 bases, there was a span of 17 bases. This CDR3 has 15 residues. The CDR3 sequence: CATSDIEAGKYIQYF. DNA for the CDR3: TGTGCCACCAGTGACATTGAGGCAGGGAAGTACATTCAGTACTTC.

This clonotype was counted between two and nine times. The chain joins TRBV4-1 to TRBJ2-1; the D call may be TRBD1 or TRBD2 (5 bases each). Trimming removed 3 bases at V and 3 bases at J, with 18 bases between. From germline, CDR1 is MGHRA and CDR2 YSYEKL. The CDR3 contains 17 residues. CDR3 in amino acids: CASSHTFRDRIYNEQFF. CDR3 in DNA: TGCGCCAGCAGCCACACGTTCAGGGACCGCATCTACAATGAGCAGTTCTTC.

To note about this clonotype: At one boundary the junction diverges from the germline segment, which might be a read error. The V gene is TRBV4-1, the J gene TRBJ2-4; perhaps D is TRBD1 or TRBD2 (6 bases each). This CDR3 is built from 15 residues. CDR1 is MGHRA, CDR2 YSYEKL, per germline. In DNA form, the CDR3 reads TGCGCCAGCAGCCAAGGGGGGGCCGGGATAAACTTTCAGTACTTC. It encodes CASSQGGAGINFQYF.